The rows below give T cell receptor beta chains drawn from one sample of a study of CXCR3-negative and CXCR3-positive naive CD8 T cells. Following a re-call of the 5' RACE reads, TCRdb has one entry per CDR3 protein and lacks DNA. The listing contains 100,000 to 150,000 distinct CDR3 sequences. The sample comprised naive CXCR3- CD8+ T cells from blood. These receptors were obtained from a human donor in good health. Some clones in this sample may be carry-over from other donors' samples. Both conserved end residues are part of each CDR3. Fields, in order: J gene, V gene, CDR3 protein.

j_call: TRBJ2-1
v_call: TRBV7-6
cdr3_aa: CASSLGGVLDEQFF

j_call: TRBJ2-7
v_call: TRBV7-2
cdr3_aa: CASSLGALGHEQYF

j_call: TRBJ2-7
v_call: TRBV20-1
cdr3_aa: CSAREGGLAISYEQYF

j_call: TRBJ2-1
v_call: TRBV6-1
cdr3_aa: CASSAAGGPGNEQFF

j_call: TRBJ2-7
v_call: TRBV10-3
cdr3_aa: CAISPDISYEQYF

j_call: TRBJ1-1
v_call: TRBV7-9
cdr3_aa: CASSFPLGGQEMNTEAFF

j_call: TRBJ2-7
v_call: TRBV4-1
cdr3_aa: CASSLLQTGYEQYF

j_call: TRBJ2-3
v_call: TRBV24-1
cdr3_aa: CATSVLDPTDTQYF

j_call: TRBJ2-3
v_call: TRBV5-6
cdr3_aa: CASSWGTSTDTQYF

j_call: TRBJ1-1
v_call: TRBV30
cdr3_aa: CAWSVQPGWAFF

j_call: TRBJ2-5
v_call: TRBV3-1
cdr3_aa: CASSQRDWVGETQYF

j_call: TRBJ2-4
v_call: TRBV14
cdr3_aa: CASSQEGTGRHIRYF

j_call: TRBJ2-7
v_call: TRBV3-1
cdr3_aa: CASSQEFRFYEQYF

j_call: TRBJ1-4
v_call: TRBV29-1
cdr3_aa: CSVSPEGSTNEKLFF

j_call: TRBJ2-7
v_call: TRBV15
cdr3_aa: CATSTYAGPSYEQYF

j_call: TRBJ1-2
v_call: TRBV29-1
cdr3_aa: CSVDRGVGYTF

j_call: TRBJ1-1
v_call: TRBV5-1
cdr3_aa: CASSQDPSGSTEAFF

j_call: TRBJ2-1
v_call: TRBV12-3/TRBV12-4
cdr3_aa: CASSLVGFGQYNEQFF

j_call: TRBJ2-7
v_call: TRBV29-1
cdr3_aa: CSAGGLAGELHSYEQYF

j_call: TRBJ2-3
v_call: TRBV7-2
cdr3_aa: CASSSPTDSGEGDTQYF

j_call: TRBJ2-1
v_call: TRBV13
cdr3_aa: CPDRYYNEQFF

j_call: TRBJ2-1
v_call: TRBV7-9
cdr3_aa: CASSRETGPSYNEQFF

j_call: TRBJ2-5
v_call: TRBV5-4
cdr3_aa: CASSFWVEETQYF

j_call: TRBJ2-7
v_call: TRBV10-3
cdr3_aa: CAISDVTYEQYF

j_call: TRBJ2-5
v_call: TRBV12-3/TRBV12-4
cdr3_aa: CASSFTGGQETQYF

j_call: TRBJ2-1
v_call: TRBV5-5
cdr3_aa: CASSRSQGAPYNEQFF

j_call: TRBJ2-1
v_call: TRBV28
cdr3_aa: CASSLASGGEQFF

j_call: TRBJ2-5
v_call: TRBV12-3/TRBV12-4
cdr3_aa: CASQLAGVTETQYF

j_call: TRBJ1-1
v_call: TRBV14
cdr3_aa: CASSQAAGWTEAFF

j_call: TRBJ2-3
v_call: TRBV29-1
cdr3_aa: CSVDLLAGGPADTQYF

j_call: TRBJ2-7
v_call: TRBV5-6
cdr3_aa: CASSAKDRGFSYEQYF

j_call: TRBJ2-5
v_call: TRBV9
cdr3_aa: CASSAGTQETQYF

j_call: TRBJ2-2
v_call: TRBV12-3/TRBV12-4
cdr3_aa: CAIGAGQTATGELFF

j_call: TRBJ1-2
v_call: TRBV19
cdr3_aa: CASSIVDRGRANYGYTF

j_call: TRBJ2-3
v_call: TRBV5-4
cdr3_aa: CASSPAGGTTDTQYF

j_call: TRBJ1-2
v_call: TRBV3-1
cdr3_aa: CASSQEPGSYGYTF

j_call: TRBJ2-5
v_call: TRBV11-2
cdr3_aa: CASSLGFRNEETQYF

j_call: TRBJ2-7
v_call: TRBV24-1
cdr3_aa: CATAAGAPYYEQYF

j_call: TRBJ2-7
v_call: TRBV7-8
cdr3_aa: CASSASGHEQYF

j_call: TRBJ1-5
v_call: TRBV4-3
cdr3_aa: CASSQAPGGGGQPQHF

j_call: TRBJ2-1
v_call: TRBV9
cdr3_aa: CASSVGRSGQGNEQFF